These 5 T cell receptor beta chains originate from one sample sequenced in a study of shared clonotypes between healthy human individuals. Measured with immunoSEQ multiplex PCR; TCRdb has only the in-frame clones, and not every one. The data show about 2 million clones, roughly 95% seen once. Sequences were obtained from naive CD4+ T cells sorted from blood. Subset: CD45RA+ positively selected. The receptors derive from a man between 18 and 35 years old in good health.

The chain uses TRBV7-8 and TRBJ1-5; possible D gene TRBD1, 5 bases. Per germline, CDR1 SGHVS and CDR2 FQNEAQ. Trimming shortened V by 8 bases and J by 1 base, and 27 bases separated the two germline ends. The CDR3 spans 19 residues. The CDR3 loop is CASQGTREIKGGSNQPQHF. CDR3 in DNA: TGTGCCAGCCAGGGAACACGGGAGATTAAGGGTGGGAGCAATCAGCCCCAGCATTTT.

V usage is TRBV28 and J usage is TRBJ1-5, with no clear D. The CDR3 has 13 amino acids. Trimming pared 3 bases from V and 10 bases from J, leaving 13 bases between. Germline V CDR1 and CDR2: MDHEN, SYDVKM. The CDR3 coding sequence is TGTGCCAGCAGTTTGTTTTCCTCCTCCCCCCAGCATTTT. Translation: CASSLFSSSPQHF.

The V gene is TRBV19, the J gene TRBJ2-1; 14 nucleotides match TRBD2. The length of the CDR3 is 16 residues. Trimming cost V 8 bases and J 1 base; bases outside gene matches: 4. Germline lookup yields CDR1 LNHDA and CDR2 SQIVND (reference sequence). The DNA for the CDR3 is TGTGCCAGTGGACTAGCGGGAGGAAGGTCCTACAATGAGCAGTTCTTC. It codes for CASGLAGGRSYNEQFF.

The chain has TRBV5-6 and TRBJ1-2; 7 bases align to TRBD1. The J segment lost 6 bases and the V segment lost 4 bases, leaving 6 bases of the junction unmatched. This CDR3 contains 13 residues. Germline lookup yields CDR1 SGHDT and CDR2 YYEEEE. The CDR3 DNA is TGTGCCAGCAGCCCAGGGACAGACAATGGCTACACCTTC. Protein product: CASSPGTDNGYTF.

The gene calls are TRBV27 and TRBJ2-1; unclear D gene. CDR1 and CDR2 from the germline V gene are MNHEY and SMNVEV (reference sequence). The CDR3 consists of 12 residues. Trimming removed 6 bases from V and 4 bases from J, with 7 bases in between. In DNA form, the CDR3 reads TGTGCCAGCAGGAGACTTTACAATGAGCAGTTCTTC. Translation: CASRRLYNEQFF.